This is a list of T cell receptor beta chains from one sample in a study of cytomegalovirus exposure and HLA in healthy donors. TCRdb's copy holds only in-frame clones and misses some; the assay was immunoSEQ multiplex PCR. The sample holds around 150,000 clones, about three quarters seen once. The sample was PBMCs. The receptors derive from a female donor in good health and CMV-seronegative. Each CDR3 is given without its conserved first and last residue. Each record gives: V gene, D gene, J gene, clone size, CDR3 protein. A D gene is named only where the DNA matches it firmly. Some rows have no size entry. The others give once, few or many, or a class for an expanded clone.

TRBV6-1	.	TRBJ1-1	.	ASSEGRGTEAF
TRBV11-2	.	TRBJ2-1	few	ASSRGSYNEQF
TRBV29-1	TRBD1	TRBJ2-1	.	SWGTGVSYNEQF
TRBV19	.	TRBJ1-5	.	ASSISFQPQH
TRBV5-1	.	TRBJ1-1	.	ASSLGPGENTEAF
TRBV30	TRBD1	TRBJ1-1	.	AWREQGYTEAF
TRBV2	.	TRBJ2-7	.	ASAKQRPAYEQY
TRBV5-1	TRBD2	TRBJ2-1	.	ASSPNSGREDNEQF
TRBV19	.	TRBJ1-3	few	ASTGSKGNTIY
TRBV7-2	TRBD1	TRBJ2-2	few	ASSLWTGGAGTGELF
TRBV6-1	.	TRBJ1-1	.	ASSERGRRRSEAF
TRBV30	TRBD1	TRBJ1-2	.	AWTLGTASVYGYT
TRBV5-1	.	TRBJ2-5	.	ASSLGLGGQETQY
TRBV18	.	TRBJ2-5	few	ASSPPGGETQY
TRBV2	.	TRBJ1-6	.	ASIGEGYSALH
TRBV5-5	TRBD2	TRBJ2-7	.	ASSLAGGGTYEQY
TRBV29-1	TRBD1	TRBJ1-4	few	SARDSNEKLF
TRBV5-1	TRBD2	TRBJ2-1	once	ASSPGTSKYNEQF
TRBV19	.	TRBJ1-6	.	ASSIRDNLHNSPLH
TRBV5-6	.	TRBJ1-2	.	ASSLGAAGAENYGYT
TRBV5-1	.	TRBJ2-2	.	ASSPGTNTGELF
TRBV5-1	.	TRBJ2-2	.	ASSPLFTGELF
TRBV29-1	.	TRBJ2-5	.	SVEDLSLRETQY
TRBV4-2	.	TRBJ2-3	.	ASSQVSPRGTDTQY
TRBV23-1	TRBD1	TRBJ1-5	.	ASSLRNRDRVDCNQPQH
TRBV4-1	.	TRBJ1-2	few	ASSQQSQGFGYGYT
TRBV29-1	TRBD1	TRBJ2-7	few	SVEEARDRGNEQY